This T cell receptor (beta chain) stems from a study of blood T cell repertoires in COVID-19. Study summary: Donors in the United States, Italy and Spain gave samples during acute or convalescent COVID-19.

Per the authors' pipeline: Reference gene primers were amplified, and this amplification served to estimate nucleated cell counts. Generated by immunoSEQ multiplex PCR, the TCRdb table keeps only in-frame clones and is missing some. V, J and clone size reflect that table, while D and trimming were determined from the DNA. This repertoire shows roughly 18,000 clones, 75% to 90% found once; its top ten account for about 7.8%. Looked up from germline, CDR1 is KGHSH and CDR2 is LQKENI. Trimming took 3 bases from V and 1 from J, leaving 6 bases between them. This CDR3 region has 13 residues. The clonotype originates from a woman aged 60-70 years with active COVID-19. The chain links TRBV18 to TRBJ1-2, with TRBD1 as a possible D gene (5 bases). The sequenced sample was peripheral blood. CDR3 amino acids: CASSPRDNYGYTF. DNA for the CDR3: TGTGCCAGCTCACCCAGGGATAACTATGGCTACACCTTC.